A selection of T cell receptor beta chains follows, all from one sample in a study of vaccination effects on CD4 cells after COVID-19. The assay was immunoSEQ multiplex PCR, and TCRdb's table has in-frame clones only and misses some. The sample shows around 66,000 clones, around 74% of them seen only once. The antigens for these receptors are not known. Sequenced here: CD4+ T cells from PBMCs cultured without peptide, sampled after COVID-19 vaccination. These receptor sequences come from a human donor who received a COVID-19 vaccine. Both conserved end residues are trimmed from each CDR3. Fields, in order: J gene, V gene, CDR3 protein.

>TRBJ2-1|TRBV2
ASSEGTGGAREQF
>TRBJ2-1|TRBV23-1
ASSPLSRQVRSEQF
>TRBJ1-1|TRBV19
ASSRDRGLGEAF
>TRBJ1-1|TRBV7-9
ASSWTGLHTEAF
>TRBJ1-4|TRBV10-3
AISDPTGGRNEKLF
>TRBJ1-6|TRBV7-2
ASSSFGTQNSYNSPLH
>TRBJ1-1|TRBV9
ASSGTVSNTEAF
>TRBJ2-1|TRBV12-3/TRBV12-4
ASSLAPGDEQF
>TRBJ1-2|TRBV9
ASSSSRGFYGYT
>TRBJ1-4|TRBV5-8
ASSPAWANEKLF
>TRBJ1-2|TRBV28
ASRPTGPVGGGYT
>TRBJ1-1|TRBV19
ASSKTGYTEAF
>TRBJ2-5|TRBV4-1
ASSMGGRIQETQY
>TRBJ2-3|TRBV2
ASRRQGYDTQY
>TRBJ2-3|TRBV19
ASSSGAGREDTQY
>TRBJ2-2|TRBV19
ATSRQYTGELF
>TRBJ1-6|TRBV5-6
ASSSGAGWNSPLH
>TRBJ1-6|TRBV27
ASSLSRGNSPLH
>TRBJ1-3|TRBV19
ASSNRGTRPSSGNTIY
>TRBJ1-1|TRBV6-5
ASTLDRTRTTEAF